This T cell receptor beta chain was captured by sequencing in a study of T cell repertoires in cytomegalovirus infection. Study as a whole: It was recently identified HLA-C-restricted and well-studied HLA-B-restricted CMV epitopes that the study used. TCR beta signatures that were public indicated CMV infection and matching HLA type. Study outcomes and limitations: In two of eight donors, the top clonotype was HLA-C-restricted CMV-specific.

Germline CDR1 SGHTA, CDR2 FQGNSA. Trimming removed 5 bases at V and 2 bases at J, with 16 bases between. This CDR3 region has 15 residues. TCRdb re-derived calls from the reads in MiXCR, one entry per CDR3 protein. Seen here are hundreds of thousands of distinct CDR3 sequences, around 31% observed once, and the top ten hold over 15%. This clonotype was seen at least ten times. Antigen specificity is unknown. The chain employs TRBV7-2 and TRBJ2-7; D is ambiguous. Sample: cultured PBMCs, taken from culture after CMV antigen stimulation. This TCR came from a human donor in good health (CMV status not recorded). Some clones in this sample may be carry-over from other donors' samples. The CDR3 loop reads CASSPNILAAYEQYF. CDR3 sequence (DNA): TGTGCCAGCAGCCCCAACATCCTGGCGGCCTACGAGCAGTACTTC.